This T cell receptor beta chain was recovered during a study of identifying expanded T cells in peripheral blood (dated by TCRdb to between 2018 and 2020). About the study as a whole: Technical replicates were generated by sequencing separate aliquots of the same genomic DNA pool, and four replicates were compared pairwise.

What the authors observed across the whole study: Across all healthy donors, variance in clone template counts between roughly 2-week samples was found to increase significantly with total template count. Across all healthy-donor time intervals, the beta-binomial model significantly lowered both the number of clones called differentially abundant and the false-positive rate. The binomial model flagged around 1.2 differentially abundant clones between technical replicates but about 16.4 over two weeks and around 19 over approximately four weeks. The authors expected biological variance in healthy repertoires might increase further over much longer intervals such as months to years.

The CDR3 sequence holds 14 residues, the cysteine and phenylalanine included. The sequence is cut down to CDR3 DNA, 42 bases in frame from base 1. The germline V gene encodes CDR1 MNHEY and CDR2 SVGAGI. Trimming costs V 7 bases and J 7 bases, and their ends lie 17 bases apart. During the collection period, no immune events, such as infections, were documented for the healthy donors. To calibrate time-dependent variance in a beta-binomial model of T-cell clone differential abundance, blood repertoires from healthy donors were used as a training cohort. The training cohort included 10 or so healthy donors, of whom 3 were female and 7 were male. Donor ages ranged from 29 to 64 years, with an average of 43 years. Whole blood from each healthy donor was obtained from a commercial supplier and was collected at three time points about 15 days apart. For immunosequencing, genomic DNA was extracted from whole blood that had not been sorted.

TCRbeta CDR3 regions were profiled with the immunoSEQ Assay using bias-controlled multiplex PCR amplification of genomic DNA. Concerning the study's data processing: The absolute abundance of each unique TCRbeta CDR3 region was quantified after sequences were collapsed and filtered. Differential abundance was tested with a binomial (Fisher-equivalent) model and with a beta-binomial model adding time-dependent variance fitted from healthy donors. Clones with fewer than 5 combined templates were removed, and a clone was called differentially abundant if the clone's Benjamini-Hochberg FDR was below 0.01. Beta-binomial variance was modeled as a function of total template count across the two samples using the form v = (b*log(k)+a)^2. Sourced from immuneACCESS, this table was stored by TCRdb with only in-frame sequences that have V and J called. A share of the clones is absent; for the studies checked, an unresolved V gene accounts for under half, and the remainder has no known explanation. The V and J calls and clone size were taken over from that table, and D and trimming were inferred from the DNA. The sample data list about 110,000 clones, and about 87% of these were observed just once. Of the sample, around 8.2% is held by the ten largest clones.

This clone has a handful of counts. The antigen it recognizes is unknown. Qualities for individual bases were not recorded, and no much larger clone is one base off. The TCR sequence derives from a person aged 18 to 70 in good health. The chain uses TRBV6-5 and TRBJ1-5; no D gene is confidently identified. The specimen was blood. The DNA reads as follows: TGTGCCAGCACCCCCTCAAGGGAGAAACAGCCCCAGCATTTT. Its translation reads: CASTPSREKQPQHF.